Listed below are T cell receptor beta chains from one sample, sequenced in a study of patients and donors after allogeneic stem cell transplantation. MiXCR was run by TCRdb on the RT-PCR reads, yielding one entry per CDR3 protein. This table has about 400,000 distinct CDR3 sequences, roughly 17% appearing once. Sequencing was done on a sample of blood, either unsorted or a sorted T cell fraction (not recorded which). These receptor sequences come from a human donor who was either an allogeneic HSCT recipient or a stem cell or donor lymphocyte infusion donor (not recorded which). It is not recorded whose cells these are; they may come from a transplant donor. Both conserved end residues are part of each CDR3. The order of the fields is D gene, V gene, clone size, J gene, CDR3 protein, CDR3 DNA. A D gene is named only where the DNA matches it firmly. Clone size is given for some rows only: seen once, a few or many times, or a class if the clone is expanded.

d_gene: .
v_gene: TRBV4-2
abundance: .
j_gene: TRBJ2-6
CDR3aa: CASSQKGSGANVLTF
CDR3nt: TGTGCCAGCAGCCAAAAAGGCTCTGGGGCCAACGTCCTGACTTTC

d_gene: TRBD1
v_gene: TRBV9
abundance: .
j_gene: TRBJ2-2
CDR3aa: CASSSPPRDRVDTGELFF
CDR3nt: TGTGCCAGCAGCTCCCCACCCCGGGACAGGGTGGACACCGGGGAGCTGTTTTTT

d_gene: .
v_gene: TRBV4-1
abundance: .
j_gene: TRBJ2-7
CDR3aa: CASSQDYDYEQYF
CDR3nt: TGCGCCAGCAGCCAAGATTATGACTACGAGCAGTACTTC

d_gene: .
v_gene: TRBV29-1
abundance: many
j_gene: TRBJ2-1
CDR3aa: CSALSGPTYNEQFF
CDR3nt: TGCAGCGCCCTGAGCGGACCCACCTACAATGAGCAGTTCTTC

d_gene: .
v_gene: TRBV6-1
abundance: .
j_gene: TRBJ1-1
CDR3aa: CASSVTDRTIEAFF
CDR3nt: TGTGCCAGCAGTGTTACTGACAGGACAATTGAAGCTTTCTTT

d_gene: TRBD1
v_gene: TRBV3-1
abundance: .
j_gene: TRBJ2-3
CDR3aa: CASSLRQGPKLDTQYF
CDR3nt: TGTGCCAGCAGCCTCAGACAGGGACCAAAGCTGGATACGCAGTATTTT

d_gene: .
v_gene: TRBV6-1
abundance: few
j_gene: TRBJ1-6
CDR3aa: CASSVWRDNSPLHF
CDR3nt: TGTGCCAGCAGTGTGTGGAGAGATAATTCACCCCTCCACTTT

d_gene: .
v_gene: TRBV20-1
abundance: few
j_gene: TRBJ1-5
CDR3aa: CSARDLGGNQPQHF
CDR3nt: TGCAGTGCTAGAGATCTCGGGGGCAATCAGCCCCAGCATTTT

d_gene: .
v_gene: TRBV14
abundance: few
j_gene: TRBJ2-2
CDR3aa: CASSQDPLGNTGELFF
CDR3nt: TGTGCCAGCAGCCAAGATCCCCTCGGGAACACCGGGGAGCTGTTTTTT

d_gene: .
v_gene: TRBV7-2
abundance: .
j_gene: TRBJ1-3
CDR3aa: CASSSPGRGGNTIYF
CDR3nt: TGTGCCAGCAGCTCCCCCGGTCGAGGGGGAAACACCATATATTTT